This TCR beta chain was profiled in a study of T cells after yellow fever vaccination. This clonotype has more than one count but fewer than ten. Its matching antigen is unknown. TCRdb re-analysed the 5' RACE reads in MiXCR, keeping a single row per CDR3 protein. The sample yields around 250,000 distinct CDR3 sequences, less than 8.5% seen once. Whole-study results and caveats: One caveat is that FACS-sorted repertoires could contain abundant clonotypes contaminating from the bulk population. Among primary-vaccination clones, most reappeared after the booster, at roughly 95% for CD4 and approximately 90% for CD8. Shared CD4/CD8 clonotypes were a small share, likely from convergent recombination.

The clonotype originates from a man younger than 40 who received the YFV17D yellow fever vaccine. The sequences come from CD4+ T cells sorted from PBMCs, collected 15 days after the yellow fever booster vaccination.

Here the CDR3 DNA reads TGCGCCAGCAGCTTATTCGGCAGGGAGAGCTCCTACGAGCAGTACTTC. The encoded protein is CASSLFGRESSYEQYF. V and J are TRBV5-1 and TRBJ2-7, with D possibly called TRBD1 or TRBD2 (5 bases each). Trimming cost V 2 bases and J 0 bases, with 15 bases left between them. The CDR3 is made up of 16 amino acids. Germline CDR1 reads SGHRS; CDR2 reads YFSETQ.